The rows below give T cell receptor beta chains drawn from one sample of a study of cytomegalovirus exposure and HLA in healthy donors. Libraries were prepared by immunoSEQ multiplex PCR; TCRdb keeps only in-frame clonotypes and omits some of them. Of 150,000 to 200,000 clones listed, roughly 84% are singletons. Sequencing was done on a sample of PBMCs. All receptors come from a woman between 18 and 30 years old in good health and CMV-seronegative. Both conserved end residues are part of each CDR3. Each record gives: clone size, J gene, D gene, V gene, CDR3 DNA, CDR3 protein. D genes are given only for firm matches. A clone size is listed for some rows: how often the clone was seen (once, few, many), or a class if it is expanded.

>-|TRBJ2-5|TRBD1|TRBV7-7
TGTGCCAGCAGCTTAGGAGGGGGACAGGGGGGTTCAGAGACCCAGTACTTC
CASSLGGGQGGSETQYF
>-|TRBJ2-3|TRBD2|TRBV6-4
TGTGCCAGCAGTGACATTAGCGGGGGGGCGACAGATACGCAGTATTTT
CASSDISGGATDTQYF
>-|TRBJ1-5|-|TRBV6-5
TGTGCCAGCAGCCTTTACTACGGGGAGGGTCAGCCCCAGCATTTT
CASSLYYGEGQPQHF
>-|TRBJ2-4|TRBD2|TRBV30
TGTGCCTGGAGTACTAGCGGGGGGGCCGATTGGAACAGTCAGTACTTC
CAWSTSGGADWNSQYF
>-|TRBJ1-4|-|TRBV27
TGTGCCAGCAGTTTTTCCCGCAGACAGGCTATAAATGAAAAACTGTTTTTT
CASSFSRRQAINEKLFF
>-|TRBJ1-2|-|TRBV9
TGTGCCAGCAGCACCTCTCCCGCGGAGGGCTACACCTTC
CASSTSPAEGYTF
>once|TRBJ2-1|-|TRBV6-1
TGTGCCAGCAGTGAAGCGTGGCGGGACAATGAGCAGTTCTTC
CASSEAWRDNEQFF
>-|TRBJ2-1|TRBD1|TRBV10-3
TGTGCCATCAGAACCGGGACAGGGGACAATGAGCAGTTCTTC
CAIRTGTGDNEQFF
>-|TRBJ2-5|TRBD2|TRBV29-1
TGCAGCGTTTCCGCGGGGAGCGGGGGAGAGACCCAGTACTTC
CSVSAGSGGETQYF
>-|TRBJ2-7|TRBD1|TRBV5-1
TGCGCCAGCAGCTTGGCGGACAGGGTTGCCCACGAGCAGTACTTC
CASSLADRVAHEQYF
>-|TRBJ2-7|-|TRBV19
TGTGCCAGCCTTCTATGGGGCGGGGAATCCTACGAGCAGTACTTC
CASLLWGGESYEQYF
>-|TRBJ1-1|TRBD1|TRBV7-8
TGTGCCAGCAGCACCCGGACAGGGATGAACACTGAAGCTTTCTTT
CASSTRTGMNTEAFF
>-|TRBJ1-1|-|TRBV4-2
TGTGCCAGCAGCCAAGATGGGGGCGTGAGGACTGAAGCTTTCTTT
CASSQDGGVRTEAFF
>-|TRBJ2-7|TRBD2|TRBV19
TGTGCCAGTAGTGCCAAGACTAGCGGGGGGATCTACGAGCAGTACTTC
CASSAKTSGGIYEQYF
>-|TRBJ2-1|-|TRBV18
TGTGCCAGCTCACCACCCCAGCGCAATGAGCAGTTCTTC
CASSPPQRNEQFF
>-|TRBJ2-7|-|TRBV27
TGTGCCAGCAACACTATAGACAGATCCTACGAGCAGTACTTC
CASNTIDRSYEQYF
>-|TRBJ2-4|-|TRBV2
TGTGCCAGCAGTGCAGGGGCGAACATTCAGTACTTC
CASSAGANIQYF
>-|TRBJ1-5|-|TRBV5-5
TGTGCCAGCAGCAGGTCCGGGACACCAATTGAGCCCCAGCATTTT
CASSRSGTPIEPQHF
>-|TRBJ2-3|-|TRBV19
TGTGCCAGTAGTCCACAGGGATTGGATACGCAGTATTTT
CASSPQGLDTQYF
>-|TRBJ1-6|TRBD1|TRBV5-1
TGCGCCAGCAGCGCGACAGGGATCGAGAGGGCACCCCTCCACTTT
CASSATGIERAPLHF
>-|TRBJ1-2|-|TRBV5-8
TGTGCCAGCAGTTCGGATGGGCCCCCGAGCGGCTACACCTTC
CASSSDGPPSGYTF
>-|TRBJ1-5|-|TRBV5-5
TGTGCCAGCAGCTTGGCAGGGTCTAACCAGCCCCAGCATTTT
CASSLAGSNQPQHF
>-|TRBJ2-1|-|TRBV9
TGTGCCAGCAGCGCCATCAATGAGCAGTTCTTC
CASSAINEQFF
>-|TRBJ2-7|-|TRBV11-2
TGTGCCAGCAGTCATACAGGTCTATCCGACGAGCAGTACTTC
CASSHTGLSDEQYF
>-|TRBJ2-6|-|TRBV5-4
TGTGCCAGCAGCTTAGTCAGGGGGGTCTCTGGGGCCAACGTCCTGACTTTC
CASSLVRGVSGANVLTF
>few|TRBJ1-2|-|TRBV5-5
TGTGCCAGCAGCTCCCAGATCCTCTCGAGGCTTCACTCTCCGTACTATGGCTACACCTTC
CASSSQILSRLHSPYYGYTF
>once|TRBJ1-3|TRBD1|TRBV27
TGTGCCAGCAGTGCTTCAGGGGGCGGTGGAAACACCATATATTTT
CASSASGGGGNTIYF
>-|TRBJ2-7|TRBD1|TRBV4-1
TGCGCCAGCAGCCAAGATCCGTCAGGGGGCGGGTGGCAGTACTTC
CASSQDPSGGGWQYF
>-|TRBJ2-1|TRBD1|TRBV5-1
TGCGCCAGCAGCTTGGGGGGGACAGCCGAAAATGAGCAGTTCTTC
CASSLGGTAENEQFF
>-|TRBJ1-2|TRBD1|TRBV28
TGTGCCACCCGGACAGGGAATCTTGCTGGCCGCTCTGGCTACACCTTC
CATRTGNLAGRSGYTF
>-|TRBJ2-7|TRBD2|TRBV7-3
TGTGCCAGCAGCTTATCAGCGGGGGCCTACGAGCAGTACTTC
CASSLSAGAYEQYF
>-|TRBJ1-1|-|TRBV2
TGTGCCAGCAGTGAACTTGTGAACACTGAAGCTTTCTTT
CASSELVNTEAFF
>-|TRBJ1-4|-|TRBV27
TGTGCCAGCAGTCCGACAGGTGGTAGTAATGAAAAACTGTTTTTT
CASSPTGGSNEKLFF
>-|TRBJ2-7|-|TRBV7-3
TGTGCCAGCAGCTTAACGTCAGCAGGGAGGTACGAGCAGTACTTC
CASSLTSAGRYEQYF
>-|TRBJ1-3|-|TRBV5-6
TGTGCCAGCAGCCCCCAGGGAGGAAATGGAAACACCATATATTTT
CASSPQGGNGNTIYF
>once|TRBJ1-5|TRBD1|TRBV18
TGTGCCAGCTCCAAGGTCGGGGTTGGACAGGGAAGCAATCAGCCCCAGCATTTT
CASSKVGVGQGSNQPQHF
>-|TRBJ1-4|TRBD1|TRBV13
TGTGCCAGCAGCTCGGGACAGGAGAATGAAAAACTGTTTTTT
CASSSGQENEKLFF
>-|TRBJ2-1|TRBD2|TRBV4-2
TGTGCCAGCAGCCTCGGGGGGAGCGGGGGGGCCATCAATGAGCAGTTCTTC
CASSLGGSGGAINEQFF
>-|TRBJ2-1|-|TRBV11-2
TGTGCCAGCAGCTTAGTAGGGGTGAATGAGCAGTTCTTC
CASSLVGVNEQFF
>-|TRBJ1-1|-|TRBV11-1
TGTGCCAGCAGCCACGGCATATTACAGGAGAACACTGAAGCTTTCTTT
CASSHGILQENTEAFF
>-|TRBJ1-4|TRBD1|TRBV4-1
TGCGCCAGCAGCCAAGATCAAGGCAGGGGGGATGAAAAACTGTTTTTT
CASSQDQGRGDEKLFF